Sequencing of this T cell receptor beta chain was carried out in a study of T cells after yellow fever vaccination. Overall study context: Preparation of the low-cell-number fractions used SMART-Seq v4 Ultra Low Input. General study results and limits: A limited proportion of clonotypes was detected within both the CD4 and CD8 compartments. By day 5 rather than day 15, the secondary response had peaked, though it was weaker. The booster response re-showed most primary clones: approximately 95% CD4, more than 80% CD8.

TCRdb recomputed calls from the 5' RACE reads with MiXCR, one row per CDR3 protein. The sample contains some 99,000 distinct CDR3 sequences, under 7% of which appear only once. Trimming shortened V by 0 bases and J by 7 bases, and 7 bases separated the two germline ends. Germline values: CDR1 LGHNA, CDR2 YSLEER. The CDR3 sequence is 13 residues long. A remark on this clonotype: The antigen is not known.

The sequence came from a man aged 18 to 30 who received the YFV17D yellow fever vaccine. The chain combines TRBV4-3 with TRBJ2-1; D unresolved. The material was CD8+ T cells sorted from PBMCs, obtained 10 days after the yellow fever booster vaccination. Written as DNA, the CDR3 is TGCGCCAGCAGCCAAGAGAGTTGGAATGAGCAGTTCTTC. This codes for CASSQESWNEQFF.